The source of this T cell receptor (beta chain) is a study of cytomegalovirus exposure and HLA in healthy donors. The PCR made use of 60 Vbeta and 13 Jbeta primers. TCRdb's copy holds only in-frame clones and misses some; the assay was immunoSEQ multiplex PCR. The table has about 120,000 clones, 74% seen once; the top ten hold approximately 2%. This CDR3 is built from 17 residues. The V end was cut by 2 bases, the J end by 6 bases, with 21 bases between. Germline V gene lookup returns CDR1 SGDLS and CDR2 YYNGEE. The sample was PBMCs. The source is a human donor in good health. The chain has TRBV9 and TRBJ2-1, with D possibly TRBD1 on 5 matching bases. The CDR3 here is CASSVSTARVSGNEQFF. The CDR3 DNA is TGTGCCAGCAGCGTTTCGACTGCCAGGGTCTCTGGCAATGAGCAGTTCTTC.